The 31 T cell receptor beta chains listed next were all sequenced from one sample in a study of T-cell memory formation after mild COVID-19. A single record per CDR3 protein comes from TCRdb applying MiXCR to the 5' RACE reads. The table shows over 350,000 distinct CDR3 sequences, with roughly 24% occurring only once. Sequenced material: PBMCs or a T cell subset sorted from them (not recorded which). The receptor source for this set is an adult woman who had mild COVID-19 (a few samples of this study predate the infection). Cell type and time point are not known.

This clonotype was observed at least ten times. The rearrangement uses TRBV4-1 and TRBJ2-7; D is possibly TRBD1 (6 bases). CDR1 and CDR2 (germline): MGHRA, YSYEKL. The V gene lost 4 bases and the J gene lost 3 bases, with 10 bases spanning the gap. The CDR3 is 13 residues long. DNA of the CDR3: TGCGCCAGCAGCCCAACAGGGCTCTACGAGCAGTACTTC. Its translation: CASSPTGLYEQYF.

This clonotype showed up just once. This chain links TRBV20-1 with TRBJ1-1; 7 bases line up with TRBD1. Germline values: CDR1 DFQATT, CDR2 SNEGSKA (reference sequence). V lost 6 bases and J lost 5; bases outside the gene matches: 15. CDR3 length: 15 amino acids. The CDR3 is CSARGGGHTLTEAFF. CDR3 sequence (DNA): TGCAGTGCCCGAGGAGGGGGCCATACTTTGACTGAAGCTTTCTTT.

The table lists this clonotype with a few counts. This rearrangement joins TRBV27 to TRBJ1-1; D call uncertain. Germline V CDR1 and CDR2: MNHEY, SMNVEV (reference sequence). The CDR3 length is 13 residues. V lost 8 bases and J 5 bases, leaving 15 bases between the germline ends. The CDR3 sequence: CASSSIEETEAFF. The CDR3 bases are TGTGCCAGCTCTAGCATTGAAGAGACTGAAGCTTTCTTT.

V gene TRBV29-1 combines with J gene TRBJ2-1; the D gene is possibly TRBD2 (6 bases). Germline loops: CDR1 SQVTM, CDR2 ANQGSEA. The CDR3 covers 16 residues. Trimming removed 4 bases at V and 6 bases at J, with 22 bases between. The CDR3 is CSVALLWDSTPNEQFF. The CDR3 nucleotides are TGCAGCGTTGCTCTTCTTTGGGACTCCACTCCCAATGAGCAGTTCTTC.

This clonotype was picked up a small number of times. The V gene is TRBV7-3, the J gene TRBJ2-3, with TRBD2 matching 12 bases. CDR3 length: 17 amino acids. The V gene end was trimmed by 4 bases and the J gene end by 0 bases; junction bases not matched to a gene: 5. The germline V gene has CDR1 SGHTA and CDR2 FQGTGA. CDR3 sequence reads: CASSSGLAGTSTDTQYF. The CDR3, as DNA: TGTGCCAGCAGCTCCGGACTAGCGGGGACTAGCACAGATACGCAGTATTTT.

Ten or more counts support this clonotype. CDR3 sequence: CSVAAQGAPSYEQYF. The CDR3 bases are TGCAGCGTTGCGGCTCAGGGGGCGCCGTCCTACGAGCAGTACTTC. V and J are TRBV29-1 and TRBJ2-7; 8 bases agree with TRBD1. The V segment lost 4 bases and the J segment 1 base; nucleotides outside the gene matches: 9. The CDR3 consists of 15 residues. CDR1 is SQVTM, CDR2 ANQGSEA, per germline.

This clonotype has a handful of counts. This rearrangement joins TRBV30 to TRBJ2-7; a weak D match, TRBD2 (6 bases). From germline, CDR1 is GTSNPN and CDR2 SVGIG (reference sequence). The CDR3 length is 13 residues. V was pared by 1 base and J by 1 base, with 8 bases between. The CDR3 nucleotides are TGTGCCTGGAGTGGGGGGGTTTCCTACGAGCAGTACTTC. This codes for CAWSGGVSYEQYF.

The chain combines TRBV15 with TRBJ1-2, with 7 positions matching TRBD1. The V gene's germline CDR1 is LNHNV and CDR2 YYDKDF (reference sequence). The CDR3 runs 16 residues. V lost 0 bases, J lost 1 base, and 5 bases stayed unmatched. CDR3 amino acids: CATSRDRDSNNYGYTF. The CDR3 bases are TGTGCCACCAGCAGAGATAGGGACAGCAATAACTATGGCTACACCTTC.

This clonotype was observed a handful of times. The chain joins TRBV29-1 to TRBJ1-1; D possibly corresponds to TRBD1 (6 bases). Trimming cost V 7 bases and J 5 bases, with 17 bases left between them. CDR3 size: 13 residues. Germline V gives CDR1 SQVTM, CDR2 ANQGSEA. The CDR3 DNA is TGCAGCGCCCACAGGGTGGAGGATACTGAAGCTTTCTTT. This encodes CSAHRVEDTEAFF.

The chain links TRBV5-1 to TRBJ1-1; 8 nucleotides match TRBD1. Unmatched junction bases numbered 19, after V lost 0 bases and J lost 0 bases. From germline, CDR1 is SGHRS and CDR2 YFSETQ. The CDR3 extends over 21 amino acids. The CDR3: CASSLGTGPGQALGMNTEAFF. CDR3 coding DNA: TGCGCCAGCAGCTTGGGGACCGGCCCGGGACAGGCTTTGGGGATGAACACTGAAGCTTTCTTT.

The sample holds a few counts of this clonotype. The rearrangement uses TRBV12-3 or TRBV12-4 and TRBJ2-3; 12 bases line up with TRBD2. CDR3 size: 17 residues. With 5 bases clipped from V and 0 bases from J, the junction kept 6 bases outside the gene matches. The CDR3 sequence: CASSRPGTSGSTDTQYF. The CDR3 nucleotides are TGTGCCAGCAGTCGACCCGGGACTAGCGGGAGCACAGATACGCAGTATTTT.

This clonotype was picked up many times. The chain couples TRBV6-6 to TRBJ1-5; D call uncertain. CDR3 length: 15 residues. V was cut by 2 bases and J by 2 bases, with 10 bases left in between. Germline CDR1 is MNHNY and CDR2 is SVGAGI (reference sequence). The CDR3 sequence: CASSYDDKGNQPQHF. The CDR3 nucleotides read TGTGCCAGCAGTTACGACGATAAAGGCAATCAGCCCCAGCATTTT.

V and J are TRBV5-1 and TRBJ1-5; possibly TRBD1 for D (5 bases). V gave up 4 bases and J gave up 2 bases, with 13 bases separating them. This CDR3 region has 15 residues. Germline CDR1 SGHRS, CDR2 YFSETQ. CDR3: CASSGGAGGNQPQHF. The CDR3 DNA sequence: TGCGCCAGCAGCGGGGGTGCGGGGGGCAATCAGCCCCAGCATTTT.

This clonotype was observed a few times. J is TRBJ2-5 and V is TRBV12-3 or TRBV12-4, with 16 positions matching TRBD2. This CDR3 contains 17 residues. Trimming removed 6 bases from V and 3 bases from J; junction bases left unmatched: 7. CDR3 sequence (DNA): TGTGCCAGCAGCCGTGGGACTAGCGGGAGGGCCGAAGAGACCCAGTACTTC. It is translated as CASSRGTSGRAEETQYF.

The J gene is TRBJ2-5, the V gene TRBV5-1; TRBD2 agrees at 10 bases. V was clipped by 4 bases and J by 3 bases; unmatched bases: 9. The CDR3 is made up of 16 amino acids. From germline, CDR1 is SGHRS and CDR2 YFSETQ. The CDR3 region is CASSTPGTSEKETQYF. The CDR3 region has the DNA TGCGCCAGCAGCACACCCGGGACTAGCGAAAAAGAGACCCAGTACTTC.

The genes are TRBV5-1 and TRBJ1-1; TRBD1 aligns across 9 bases. Trimming at V came to 2 bases and at J to 5 bases, leaving 16 bases not matched to a gene. Germline loops: CDR1 SGHRS, CDR2 YFSETQ. The CDR3 runs 18 residues. The CDR3: CASSFGVQGAVVTTEAFF. For the CDR3, the DNA is TGCGCCAGCAGCTTTGGAGTACAGGGGGCAGTAGTAACAACTGAAGCTTTCTTT.

This rearrangement joins TRBV7-6 to TRBJ2-2; 9 bases line up with TRBD1. Germline V gives CDR1 SGHVS, CDR2 FNYEAQ. The CDR3 has 14 residues. J was trimmed by 5 bases and V by 4 bases; bases with no gene match: 2. CDR3 coding DNA: TGTGCCAGCAGCTCGACAGGGGGGACCGGGGAGCTGTTTTTT. Translation gives CASSSTGGTGELFF.

The rearrangement joins TRBV2 to TRBJ2-5; possibly TRBD1 or TRBD2 for D (5 bases each). The V and J ends lost 6 bases and 5 bases respectively, with 13 bases between them. This CDR3 is built from 13 residues. Looked up from germline, CDR1 is SNHLY and CDR2 is FYNNEI. CDR3 coding DNA: TGTGCCAGCAGACCCGGGGCCAGGGAGACCCAGTACTTC. Translation: CASRPGARETQYF.

This clonotype was seen ten or more times. The chain uses TRBV12-3 or TRBV12-4 and TRBJ2-2; D assignment may be TRBD1 or TRBD2 (5 bases each). The V gene lost 11 bases and the J gene lost 1 base, with 14 bases spanning the gap. The CDR3 length is 14 residues. The CDR3 region is CASNGAKNTGELFF. In DNA, the CDR3 is TGTGCCTCCAACGGGGCTAAGAACACCGGGGAGCTGTTTTTT.

This clonotype was seen just once. V and J are TRBV2 and TRBJ2-1; TRBD2 agrees at 13 bases. Germline trimming cut 0 bases from V and 7 bases from J; bases unmatched to any gene: 9. This CDR3 contains 18 residues. Germline V CDR1 and CDR2: SNHLY, FYNNEI. The CDR3 DNA is TGTGCCAGCAGTGAAGCTCGCCCGGGACTAGCGGGGATGAATGAGCAGTTCTTC. Encoded protein: CASSEARPGLAGMNEQFF.

This clonotype has only a few counts. This sequence joins TRBV5-6 and TRBJ2-2, with unresolved D. CDR3 size: 14 residues. The V end lost 1 base, the J end lost 3 bases, and 7 bases lay between the germline ends. CDR1 is SGHDT, CDR2 YYEEEE, per germline. The CDR3 region has the DNA TGTGCCAGCAGCTTGATAGAGGACACCGGGGAGCTGTTTTTT. Translated: CASSLIEDTGELFF. The variable domain in full, completed from reference TRBV5-6 and TRBJ2-2, reads DAGVTQSPTHLIKTRGQQVTLRCSPKSGHDTVSWYQQALGQGPQFIFQYYEEEERQRGNFPDRFSGHQFPNYSSELNVNALLLGDSALYLCASSLIEDTGELFFGEGSRLTVL.

The chain links TRBV7-2 to TRBJ2-1; 8 nucleotides match TRBD2. The CDR3 is made up of 14 amino acids. CDR1 is SGHTA, CDR2 FQGNSA, per germline. Here the CDR3 DNA reads TGTGCAACTCAGGACGGACTAGCAGGCAATGAGCAGTTCTTC. The encoded protein is CATQDGLAGNEQFF. The complete variable domain, with remaining parts taken from reference TRBV7-2 and TRBJ2-1, reads GAGVSQSPSNKVTEKGKDVELRCDPISGHTALYWYRQSLGQGLEFLIYFQGNSAPDKSGLPSDRFSAERTGGSVSTLTIQRTQQEDSAVYLCATQDGLAGNEQFFGPGTRLTVL.

This clonotype was seen a few times. This chain connects TRBV12-3 or TRBV12-4 to TRBJ2-7; 8 nucleotides line up with TRBD1. V trimming: 1 base; J trimming: 2 bases; junction bases outside the gene matches: 10. The CDR3 is 17 amino acids. The CDR3 sequence is CASSLGPGQAITYEQYF. CDR3 nucleotide sequence: TGTGCCAGCAGTTTAGGCCCGGGACAGGCCATTACCTACGAGCAGTACTTC.

Only a few counts were recorded for this clonotype. The CDR3 sequence is CASNPGHFTGELFF. The CDR3, as DNA: TGTGCCAGCAACCCCGGACACTTCACCGGGGAGCTGTTTTTT. This chain links TRBV12-3 or TRBV12-4 with TRBJ2-2, with a tentative D call TRBD1 (5 bases). V was cut by 7 bases and J by 4 bases, with 13 bases left in between. The CDR3 runs 14 residues.

The chain links TRBV7-2 to TRBJ1-1, with D uncertain. V lost 1 base to trimming and J lost 0 bases, with 9 bases between them. CDR1 SGHTA and CDR2 FQGNSA come from the germline V gene. The CDR3 has 15 residues. The CDR3 is CASSLEVIMNTEAFF. Written as DNA, the CDR3 is TGTGCCAGCAGCTTAGAGGTGATCATGAACACTGAAGCTTTCTTT.

V is TRBV6-5 and J is TRBJ1-1; 7 bases match TRBD1. Germline-derived CDR1 and CDR2 are MNHEY and SVGAGI. V lost 6 bases to trimming and J lost 4 bases; unmatched junction nucleotides: 5. CDR3 length: 13 amino acids. The CDR3 sequence is CASRTNRGTEAFF. The CDR3, as DNA: TGTGCCAGCAGGACCAACAGGGGCACTGAAGCTTTCTTT.

The V gene is TRBV20-1, the J gene TRBJ2-2; D is possibly TRBD2 (6 bases). The CDR3 contains 14 residues. V was shortened by 1 base and J by 0 bases, with 6 bases between the two germline ends. Germline values: CDR1 DFQATT, CDR2 SNEGSKA (reference sequence). CDR3 coding DNA: TGCAGTGCTAGAGGGGGGGCGAACACCGGGGAGCTGTTTTTT. This encodes CSARGGANTGELFF.

The chain employs TRBV20-1 and TRBJ1-1, with D possibly TRBD1 on 5 matching bases. V lost 1 base to trimming and J lost 0 bases, with 9 bases between them. Germline V CDR1 and CDR2: DFQATT, SNEGSKA (reference sequence). This CDR3 is built from 14 residues. CDR3 in amino acids: CSARGEGLNTEAFF. CDR3 in DNA: TGCAGTGCTAGAGGGGAGGGGTTGAACACTGAAGCTTTCTTT.

This chain links TRBV7-3 with TRBJ2-1; 7 bases fit TRBD2. The V gene end was trimmed by 3 bases and the J gene end by 8 bases; junction bases not matched to a gene: 10. CDR1 and CDR2 from the germline V gene are SGHTA and FQGTGA. The CDR3 consists of 15 residues. The CDR3 sequence: CASSLRLAVTDEQFF. CDR3 DNA: TGTGCCAGCAGCTTGAGGCTAGCGGTAACCGATGAGCAGTTCTTC.

The rearrangement uses TRBV30 and TRBJ2-1; 9 bases line up with TRBD1. Germline V CDR1 and CDR2: GTSNPN, SVGIG (reference sequence). Trimming cost V 2 bases and J 12 bases; bases outside gene matches: 5. The CDR3 covers 12 residues. The CDR3 spells CAWSRDREGQFF. CDR3 DNA sequence: TGTGCCTGGAGTAGGGACAGGGAGGGGCAGTTCTTC.

J is TRBJ2-2 and V is TRBV27; D is perhaps TRBD1 (5 bases). Germline CDR1 is MNHEY and CDR2 is SMNVEV (reference sequence). This CDR3 comprises 16 residues. Trimming shortened V by 3 bases and J by 1 base, and 12 bases separated the two germline ends. CDR3 nucleotide sequence: TGTGCCAGCAGTTTCAAAGGGCAGGGGAACACCGGGGAGCTGTTTTTT. Translation: CASSFKGQGNTGELFF.